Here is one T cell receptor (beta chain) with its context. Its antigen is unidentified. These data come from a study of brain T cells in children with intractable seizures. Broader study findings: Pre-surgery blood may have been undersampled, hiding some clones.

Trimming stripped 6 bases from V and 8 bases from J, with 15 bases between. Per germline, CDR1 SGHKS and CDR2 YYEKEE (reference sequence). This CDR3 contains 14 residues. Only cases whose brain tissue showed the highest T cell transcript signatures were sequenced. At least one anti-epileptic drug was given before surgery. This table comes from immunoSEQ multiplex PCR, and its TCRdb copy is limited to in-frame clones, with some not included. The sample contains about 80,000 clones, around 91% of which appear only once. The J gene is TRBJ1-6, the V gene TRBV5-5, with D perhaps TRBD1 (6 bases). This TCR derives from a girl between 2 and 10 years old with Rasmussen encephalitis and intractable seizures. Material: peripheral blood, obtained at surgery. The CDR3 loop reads CASNPGTPYSPLHF. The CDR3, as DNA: TGTGCCAGCAACCCCGGGACACCTTATTCACCCCTCCACTTT.